Only a few counts were recorded for the clone carrying this T cell receptor (beta chain). This sample is drawn from a study of regulatory T cells in long-lasting Graves disease. The V end lost 1 base, the J end lost 5 bases, and 11 bases lay between the germline ends. The CDR3 totals 14 residues. Germline CDR1 is SGHVS and CDR2 is FQNEAQ. Library construction for TCR beta used iRepertoire HTBI primers and Arm-PCR of CDR3 regions. TCRdb reprocessed the multiplex PCR reads via MiXCR and lists one record per CDR3 protein. The repertoire holds around 430,000 distinct CDR3 sequences, with approximately 22% as singletons. Noted time point: persistent/refractory GD, antithyroid drugs over 5 years with positive TRAb. Following extraction of RNA from PBMCs, that RNA was used to make the TCR library.

The source was peripheral blood mononuclear cells (PBMCs), collected when the disease was refractory, from a patient treated with antithyroid drugs. V and J are TRBV7-8 and TRBJ1-1; D may be TRBD1 (5 bases). This clonotype originated in a female donor with Graves disease. The CDR3 DNA reads TGTGCCAGCAGCTTAGGGCAGTGGGGGACTGAAGCTTTCTTT. It yields the protein CASSLGQWGTEAFF.